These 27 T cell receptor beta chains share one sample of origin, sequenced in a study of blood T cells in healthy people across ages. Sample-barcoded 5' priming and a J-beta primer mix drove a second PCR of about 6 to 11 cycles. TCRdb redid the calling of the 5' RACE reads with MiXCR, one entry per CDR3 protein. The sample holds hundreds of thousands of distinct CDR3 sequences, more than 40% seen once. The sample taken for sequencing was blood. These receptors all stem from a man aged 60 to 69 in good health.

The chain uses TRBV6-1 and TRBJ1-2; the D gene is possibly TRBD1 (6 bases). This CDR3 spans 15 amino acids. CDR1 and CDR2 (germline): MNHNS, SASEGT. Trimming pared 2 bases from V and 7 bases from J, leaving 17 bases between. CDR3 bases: TGTGCCAGCAGTGAACTGCCAAGGGGGACCGGTGGCTACACCTTC. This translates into CASSELPRGTGGYTF.

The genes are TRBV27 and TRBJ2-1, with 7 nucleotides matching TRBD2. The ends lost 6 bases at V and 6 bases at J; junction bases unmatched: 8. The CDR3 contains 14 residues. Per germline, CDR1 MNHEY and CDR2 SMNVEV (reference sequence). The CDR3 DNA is TGTGCCAGCAGCCGAGCGGGGCCGCTCAATGAGCAGTTCTTC. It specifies CASSRAGPLNEQFF.

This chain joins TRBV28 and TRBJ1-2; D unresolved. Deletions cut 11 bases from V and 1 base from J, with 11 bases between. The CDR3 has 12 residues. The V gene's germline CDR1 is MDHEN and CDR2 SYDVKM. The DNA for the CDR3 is TGTGCCGATGACGATGATAACTATGGCTACACCTTC. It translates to CADDDDNYGYTF.

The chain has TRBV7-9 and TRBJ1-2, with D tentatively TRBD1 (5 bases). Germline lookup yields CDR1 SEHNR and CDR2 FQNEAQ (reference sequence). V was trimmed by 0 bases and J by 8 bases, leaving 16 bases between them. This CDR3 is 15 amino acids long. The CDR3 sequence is CASSLAGTSQGGYTF. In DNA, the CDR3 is TGTGCCAGCAGCTTAGCCGGGACCAGCCAAGGAGGCTACACCTTC.

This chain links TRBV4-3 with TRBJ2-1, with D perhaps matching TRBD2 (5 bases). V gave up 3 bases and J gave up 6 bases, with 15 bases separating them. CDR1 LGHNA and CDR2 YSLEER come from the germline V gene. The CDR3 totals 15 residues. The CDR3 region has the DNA TGCGCCAGCAGCCATCCTAGCAGAATAAGCAATGAGCAGTTCTTC. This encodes CASSHPSRISNEQFF.

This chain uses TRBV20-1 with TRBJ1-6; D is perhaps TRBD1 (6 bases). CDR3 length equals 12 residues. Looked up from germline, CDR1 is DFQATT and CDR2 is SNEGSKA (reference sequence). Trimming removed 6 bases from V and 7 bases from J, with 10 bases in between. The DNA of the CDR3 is TGCAGTGCCCTAGGGGGGAATTCACCCCTCCACTTT. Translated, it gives CSALGGNSPLHF.

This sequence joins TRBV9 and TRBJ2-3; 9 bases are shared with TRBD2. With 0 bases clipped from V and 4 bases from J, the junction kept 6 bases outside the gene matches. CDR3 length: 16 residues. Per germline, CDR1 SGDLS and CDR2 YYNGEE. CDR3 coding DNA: TGTGCCAGCAGCGTAGCTGGCGGGGGGGCTGCAGATACGCAGTATTTT. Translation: CASSVAGGGAADTQYF.

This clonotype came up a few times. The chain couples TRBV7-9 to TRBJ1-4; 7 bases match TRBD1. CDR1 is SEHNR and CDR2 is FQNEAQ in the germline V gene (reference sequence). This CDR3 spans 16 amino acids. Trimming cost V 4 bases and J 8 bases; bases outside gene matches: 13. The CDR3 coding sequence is TGTGCCAGCAGCTCAGCCGGTACAGGGGTCAACGAAAAACTGTTTTTT. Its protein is CASSSAGTGVNEKLFF. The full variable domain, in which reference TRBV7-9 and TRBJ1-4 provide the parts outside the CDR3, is DTGVSQNPRHKITKRGQNVTFRCDPISEHNRLYWYRQTLGQGPEFLTYFQNEAQLEKSRLLSDRFSAERPKGSFSTLEIQRTEQGDSAMYLCASSSAGTGVNEKLFFGSGTQLSVL.

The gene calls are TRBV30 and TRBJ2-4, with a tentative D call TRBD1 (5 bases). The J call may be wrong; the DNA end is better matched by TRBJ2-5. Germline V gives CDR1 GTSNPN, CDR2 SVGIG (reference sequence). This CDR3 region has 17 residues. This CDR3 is CAWSVPLPGQEQETQYF. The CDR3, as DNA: TGTGCCTGGAGTGTACCCCTCCCAGGGCAGGAGCAAGAGACCCAGTACTTC.

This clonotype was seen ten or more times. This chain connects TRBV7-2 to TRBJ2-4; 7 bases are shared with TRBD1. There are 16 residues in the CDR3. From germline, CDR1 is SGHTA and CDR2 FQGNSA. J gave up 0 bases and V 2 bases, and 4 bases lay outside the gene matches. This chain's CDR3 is CASSLIGQVAKNIQYF. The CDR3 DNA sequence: TGTGCCAGCAGCTTAATTGGACAGGTAGCCAAAAACATTCAGTACTTC.

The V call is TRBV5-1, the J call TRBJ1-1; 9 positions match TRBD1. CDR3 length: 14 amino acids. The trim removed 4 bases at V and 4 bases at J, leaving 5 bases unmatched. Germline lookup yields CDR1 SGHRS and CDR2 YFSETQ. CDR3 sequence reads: CASSRRGQGTEAFF. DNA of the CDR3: TGCGCCAGCAGCCGAAGGGGACAGGGCACTGAAGCTTTCTTT.

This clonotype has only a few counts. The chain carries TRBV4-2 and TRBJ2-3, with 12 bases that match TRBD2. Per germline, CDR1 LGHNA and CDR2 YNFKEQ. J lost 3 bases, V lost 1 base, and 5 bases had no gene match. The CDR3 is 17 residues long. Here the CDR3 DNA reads TGTGCCAGCAGCCAAGTTCGGACTAGCGGGACAACAGATACGCAGTATTTT. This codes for CASSQVRTSGTTDTQYF.

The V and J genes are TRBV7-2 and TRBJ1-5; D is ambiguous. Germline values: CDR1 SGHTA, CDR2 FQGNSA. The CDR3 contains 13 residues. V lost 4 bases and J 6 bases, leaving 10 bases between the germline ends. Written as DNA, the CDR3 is TGTGCCAGCAGCTCCAACCTCGGTCAGCCCCAGCATTTT. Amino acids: CASSSNLGQPQHF.

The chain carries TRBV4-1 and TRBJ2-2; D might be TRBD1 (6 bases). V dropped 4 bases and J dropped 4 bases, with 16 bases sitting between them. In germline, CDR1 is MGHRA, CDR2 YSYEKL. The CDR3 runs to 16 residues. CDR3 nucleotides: TGCGCCAGCAGCCGAAACCAGGGGACGGCCACCGGGGAGCTGTTTTTT. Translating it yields CASSRNQGTATGELFF.

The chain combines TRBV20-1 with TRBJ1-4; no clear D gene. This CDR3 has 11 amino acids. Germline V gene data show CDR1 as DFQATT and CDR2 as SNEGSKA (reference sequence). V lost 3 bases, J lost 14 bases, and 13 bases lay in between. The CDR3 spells CSARSDGRLFF. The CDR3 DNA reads TGCAGTGCTAGGTCGGACGGGCGGCTGTTTTTT.

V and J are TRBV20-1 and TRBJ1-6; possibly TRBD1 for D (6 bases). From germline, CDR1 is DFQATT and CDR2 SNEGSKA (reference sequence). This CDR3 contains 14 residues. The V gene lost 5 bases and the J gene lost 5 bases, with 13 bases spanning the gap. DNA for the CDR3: TGCAGTGCTGGCCGACAGGCCCATAATTCACCCCTCCACTTT. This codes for CSAGRQAHNSPLHF.

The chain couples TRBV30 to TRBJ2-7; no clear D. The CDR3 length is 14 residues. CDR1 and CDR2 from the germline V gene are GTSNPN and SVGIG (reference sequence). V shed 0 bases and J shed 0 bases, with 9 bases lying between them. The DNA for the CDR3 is TGTGCCTGGAGTGTAAGCCAGGCCTCCTACGAGCAGTACTTC. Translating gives CAWSVSQASYEQYF.

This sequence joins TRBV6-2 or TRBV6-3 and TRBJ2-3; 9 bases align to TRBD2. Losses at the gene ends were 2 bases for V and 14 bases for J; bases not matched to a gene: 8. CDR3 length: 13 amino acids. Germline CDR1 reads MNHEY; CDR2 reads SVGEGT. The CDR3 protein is CASSYPLLAGWYF. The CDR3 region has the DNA TGTGCCAGCAGTTACCCCCTGCTAGCGGGGTGGTATTTT.

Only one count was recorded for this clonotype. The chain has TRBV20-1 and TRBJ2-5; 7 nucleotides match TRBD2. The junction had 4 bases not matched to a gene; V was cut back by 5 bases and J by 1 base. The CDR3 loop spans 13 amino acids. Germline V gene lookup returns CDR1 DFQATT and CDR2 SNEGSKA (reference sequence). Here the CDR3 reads CSAWTGGQETQYF. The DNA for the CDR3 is TGCAGTGCTTGGACGGGGGGCCAAGAGACCCAGTACTTC.

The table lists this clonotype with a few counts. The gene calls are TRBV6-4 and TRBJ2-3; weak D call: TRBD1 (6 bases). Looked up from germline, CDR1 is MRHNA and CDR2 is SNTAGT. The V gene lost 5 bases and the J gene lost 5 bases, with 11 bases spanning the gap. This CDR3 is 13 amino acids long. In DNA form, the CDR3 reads TGTGCCAGCAGTCTTACAGGGAGAGATACGCAGTATTTT. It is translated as CASSLTGRDTQYF.

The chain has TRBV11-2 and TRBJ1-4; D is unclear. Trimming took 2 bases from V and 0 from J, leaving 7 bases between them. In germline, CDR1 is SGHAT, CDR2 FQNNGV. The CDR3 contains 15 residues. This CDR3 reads CASSLLRATNEKLFF. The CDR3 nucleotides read TGTGCCAGCAGCTTACTGCGTGCAACTAATGAAAAACTGTTTTTT. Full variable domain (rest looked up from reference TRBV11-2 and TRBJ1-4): EAGVAQSPRYKIIEKRQSVAFWCNPISGHATLYWYQQILGQGPKLLIQFQNNGVVDDSQLPKDRFSAERLKGVDSTLKIQPAKLEDSAVYLCASSLLRATNEKLFFGSGTQLSVL.

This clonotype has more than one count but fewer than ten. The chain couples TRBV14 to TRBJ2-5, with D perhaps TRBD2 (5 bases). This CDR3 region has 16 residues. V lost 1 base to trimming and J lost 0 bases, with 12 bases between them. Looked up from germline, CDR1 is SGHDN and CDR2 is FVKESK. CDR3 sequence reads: CASSQGERWYQETQYF. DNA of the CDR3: TGTGCCAGCAGCCAAGGAGAGCGGTGGTACCAAGAGACCCAGTACTTC.

CDR3 sequence (DNA): TGTGCCTGGAGTGTACCCGGGACAGGGATGAATGAAGCTTTCTTT. Its protein is CAWSVPGTGMNEAFF. This chain joins TRBV30 and TRBJ1-1; 9 positions match TRBD1. The CDR3 spans 15 residues. V dropped 0 bases and J dropped 7; count of bases not matched to a gene: 9. CDR1 and CDR2 from the germline V gene are GTSNPN and SVGIG (reference sequence).

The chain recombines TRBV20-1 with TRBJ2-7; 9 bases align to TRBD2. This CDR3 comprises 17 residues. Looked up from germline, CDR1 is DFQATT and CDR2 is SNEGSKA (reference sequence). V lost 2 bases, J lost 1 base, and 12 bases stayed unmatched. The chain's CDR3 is CSARPYGLGLASYEQYF. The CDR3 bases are TGCAGTGCTAGACCCTATGGCTTGGGACTAGCTTCCTACGAGCAGTACTTC.

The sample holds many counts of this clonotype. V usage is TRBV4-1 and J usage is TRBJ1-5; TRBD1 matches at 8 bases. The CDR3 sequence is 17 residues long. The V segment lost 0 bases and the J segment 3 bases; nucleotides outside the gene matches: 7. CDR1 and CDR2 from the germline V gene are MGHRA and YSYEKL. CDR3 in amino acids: CASSQDAGTGNNQPQHF. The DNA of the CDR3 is TGCGCCAGCAGCCAAGACGCCGGGACAGGTAACAATCAGCCCCAGCATTTT.

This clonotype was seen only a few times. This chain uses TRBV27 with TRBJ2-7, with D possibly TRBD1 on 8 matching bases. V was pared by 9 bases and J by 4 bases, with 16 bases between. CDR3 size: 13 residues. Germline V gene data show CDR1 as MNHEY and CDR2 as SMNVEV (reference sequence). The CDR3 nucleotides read TGTGCCAGTGCCACAGGGGGAGGGTACGAGCAGTACTTC. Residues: CASATGGGYEQYF.

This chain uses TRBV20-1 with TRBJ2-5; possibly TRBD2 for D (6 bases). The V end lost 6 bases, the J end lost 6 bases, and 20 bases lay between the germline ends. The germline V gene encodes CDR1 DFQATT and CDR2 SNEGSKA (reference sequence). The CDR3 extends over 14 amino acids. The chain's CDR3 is CSAGFSGESKTQYF. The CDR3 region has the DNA TGCAGTGCCGGGTTTTCGGGGGAGTCGAAGACCCAGTACTTC.